These T cell receptor beta chains were read from a single sample in a study of CD8+ T cells in alopecia areata. TCRdb's table, derived via immunoSEQ multiplex PCR, lists solely in-frame clones and lacks some. The data hold about 91,000 clones, with roughly 42% observed a single time. Sequencing was performed on CD4+ T cells sorted from blood. The receptors come from a human donor with alopecia areata. Each CDR3 is given without its conserved first and last residue.

TRBJ1-2 9 TRBV5-6 ASSLGQMDT
TRBJ2-3 10 TRBV4-1 ASSQVADTQY
TRBJ2-7 13 TRBV28 ASRLSDRQHYEQY
TRBJ2-5 8 TRBV29-1 SVGAETQY
TRBJ1-1 12 TRBV29-1 SVERVLLNTEAF
TRBJ1-2 11 TRBV6-5 ASSYDQGSGYT
TRBJ2-3 13 TRBV29-1 SVEGVGGPGDTQY
TRBJ2-1 13 TRBV7-8 ASSLGRSGRAYEF
TRBJ2-3 12 TRBV30 AWSVMLRADTQY
TRBJ2-5 10 TRBV29-1 SGRGNQETQY
TRBJ2-3 11 TRBV29-1 SWTGFPFSTQY
TRBJ2-1 13 TRBV6-5 ASSLRGSSYNEQF
TRBJ2-3 12 TRBV7-2 ASSPRGLSDTQY
TRBJ1-1 11 TRBV29-1 SVVHTGEAEAF
TRBJ2-7 13 TRBV5-1 ASSLAGGASYEQY
TRBJ2-1 12 TRBV30 AWKRTGIVNEQF
TRBJ2-7 9 TRBV29-1 SVVIFLEQY
TRBJ2-5 11 TRBV6-5 ASSNQGTGEQY
TRBJ1-2 13 TRBV2 ASSSIEPRQHGYT
TRBJ2-3 12 TRBV11-3 ASSSLSPADTQY
TRBJ2-3 15 TRBV29-1 SVGTSGRSVGFNTQY
TRBJ2-2 11 TRBV29-1 SGSKRNTGELF
TRBJ2-7 10 TRBV29-1 SVEDHRYEQY
TRBJ1-2 12 TRBV29-1 SVGGQTASYGYT
TRBJ1-1 12 TRBV29-1 SVVPGQRNTEAF
TRBJ2-4 13 TRBV30 AWTLSGGGTNIQY
TRBJ1-5 11 TRBV29-1 SVGDRVEQPQH
TRBJ2-6 12 TRBV4-1 ASSQVVRANVLT
TRBJ2-3 12 TRBV29-1 SGGLAGGTDTQY
TRBJ2-5 10 TRBV2 ASSLGKETQY
TRBJ1-1 11 TRBV7-2 ASSLNGYTEAF